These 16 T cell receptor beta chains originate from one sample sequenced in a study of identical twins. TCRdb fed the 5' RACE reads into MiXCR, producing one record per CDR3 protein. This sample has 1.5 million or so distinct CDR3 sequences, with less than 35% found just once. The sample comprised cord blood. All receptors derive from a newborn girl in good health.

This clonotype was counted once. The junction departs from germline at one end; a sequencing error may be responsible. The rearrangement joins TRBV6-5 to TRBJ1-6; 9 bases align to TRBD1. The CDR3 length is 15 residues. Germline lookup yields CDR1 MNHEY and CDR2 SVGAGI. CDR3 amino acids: CASSQNRQGGAPPHF. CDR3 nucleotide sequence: TGTGCCAGCAGCCAAAACCGACAGGGGGGGGCACCCCCCCACTTT.

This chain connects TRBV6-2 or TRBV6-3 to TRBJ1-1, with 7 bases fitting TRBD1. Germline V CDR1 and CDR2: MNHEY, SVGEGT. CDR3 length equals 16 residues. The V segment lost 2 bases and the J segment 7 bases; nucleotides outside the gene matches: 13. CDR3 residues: CASSYRGLGVGREAFF. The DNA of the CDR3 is TGTGCCAGCAGTTACAGGGGGCTCGGAGTGGGGCGTGAAGCTTTCTTT.

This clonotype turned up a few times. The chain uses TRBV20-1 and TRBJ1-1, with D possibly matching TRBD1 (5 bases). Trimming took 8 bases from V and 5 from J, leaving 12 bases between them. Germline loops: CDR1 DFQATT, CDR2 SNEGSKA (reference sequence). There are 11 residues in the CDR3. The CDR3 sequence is CSSRGRTEAFF. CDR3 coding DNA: TGCAGTTCGAGGGGTCGGACTGAAGCTTTCTTT.

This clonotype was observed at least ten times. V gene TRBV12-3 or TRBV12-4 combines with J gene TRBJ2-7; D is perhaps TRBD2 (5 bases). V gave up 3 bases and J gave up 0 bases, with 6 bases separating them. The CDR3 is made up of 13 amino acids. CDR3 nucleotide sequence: TGTGCCAGCAGTTTCGGGGACTCCTACGAGCAGTACTTC. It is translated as CASSFGDSYEQYF.

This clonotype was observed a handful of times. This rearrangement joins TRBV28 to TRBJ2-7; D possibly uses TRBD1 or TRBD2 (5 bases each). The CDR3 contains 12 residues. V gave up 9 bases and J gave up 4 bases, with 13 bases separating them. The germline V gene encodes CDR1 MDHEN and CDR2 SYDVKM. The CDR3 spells CASYGTGYEQYF. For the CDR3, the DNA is TGTGCCAGTTATGGGACCGGGTACGAGCAGTACTTC.

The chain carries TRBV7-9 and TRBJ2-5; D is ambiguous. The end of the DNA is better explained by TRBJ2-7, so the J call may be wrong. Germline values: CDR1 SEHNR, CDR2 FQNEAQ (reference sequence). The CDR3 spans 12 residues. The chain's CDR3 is CASSSHSAEQYF. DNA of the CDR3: TGTGCCAGCAGCTCCCACAGTGCCGAGCAGTACTTC.

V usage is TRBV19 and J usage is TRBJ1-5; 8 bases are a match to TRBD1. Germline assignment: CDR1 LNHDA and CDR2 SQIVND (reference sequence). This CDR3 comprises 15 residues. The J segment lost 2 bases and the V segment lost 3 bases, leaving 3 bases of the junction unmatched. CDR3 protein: CASSMGDRRNQPQHF. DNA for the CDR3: TGTGCCAGTAGTATGGGGGACAGGCGCAATCAGCCCCAGCATTTT.

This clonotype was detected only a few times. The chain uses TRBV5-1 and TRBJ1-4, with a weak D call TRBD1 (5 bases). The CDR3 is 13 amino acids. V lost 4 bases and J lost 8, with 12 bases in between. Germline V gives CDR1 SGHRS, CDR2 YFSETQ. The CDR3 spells CASSPQGREKLFF. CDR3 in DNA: TGCGCCAGCAGCCCCCAGGGACGAGAAAAACTGTTTTTT.

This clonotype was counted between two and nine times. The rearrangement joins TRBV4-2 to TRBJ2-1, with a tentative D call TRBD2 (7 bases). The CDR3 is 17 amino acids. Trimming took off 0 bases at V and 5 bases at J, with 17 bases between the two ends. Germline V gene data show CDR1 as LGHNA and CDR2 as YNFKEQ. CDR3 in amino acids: CASSQERIRGGNNEQFF. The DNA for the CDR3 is TGTGCCAGCAGCCAAGAGAGGATCAGGGGAGGGAACAATGAGCAGTTCTTC.

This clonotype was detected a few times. The CDR3 protein is CASSLSIMNTEAFF. DNA for the CDR3: TGTGCCAGCAGTTTATCTATTATGAACACTGAAGCTTTCTTT. The genes are TRBV27 and TRBJ1-1; no reliable D call. From germline, CDR1 is MNHEY and CDR2 SMNVEV (reference sequence). This CDR3 comprises 14 residues. V lost 0 bases to trimming and J lost 0 bases, with 5 bases between them.

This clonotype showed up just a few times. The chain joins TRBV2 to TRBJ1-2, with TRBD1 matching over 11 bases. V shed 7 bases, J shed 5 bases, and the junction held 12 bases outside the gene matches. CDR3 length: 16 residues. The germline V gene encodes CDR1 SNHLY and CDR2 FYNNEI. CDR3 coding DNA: TGTGCCAGCATGATGGACAGGGGGCAAATGTTATATGGCTACACCTTC. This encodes CASMMDRGQMLYGYTF.

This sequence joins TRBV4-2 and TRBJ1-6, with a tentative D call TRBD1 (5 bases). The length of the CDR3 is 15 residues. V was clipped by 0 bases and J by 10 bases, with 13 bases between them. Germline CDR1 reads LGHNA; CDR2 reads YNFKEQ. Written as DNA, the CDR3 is TGTGCCAGCAGCCAAGAATCGGGGGTCGGGTCACCCCTCCACTTT. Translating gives CASSQESGVGSPLHF.

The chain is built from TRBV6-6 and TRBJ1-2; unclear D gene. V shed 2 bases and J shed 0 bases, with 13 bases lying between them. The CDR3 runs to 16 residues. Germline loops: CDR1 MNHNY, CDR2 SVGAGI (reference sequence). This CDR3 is CASSYGLVRTNYGYTF. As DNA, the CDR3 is TGTGCCAGCAGTTACGGCTTGGTCAGGACTAACTATGGCTACACCTTC.

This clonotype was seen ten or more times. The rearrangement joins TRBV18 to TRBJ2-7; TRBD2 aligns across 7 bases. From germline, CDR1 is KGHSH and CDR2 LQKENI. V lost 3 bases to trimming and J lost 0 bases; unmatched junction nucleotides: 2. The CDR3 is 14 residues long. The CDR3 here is CASSPGRDSYEQYF. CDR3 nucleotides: TGTGCCAGCTCACCGGGGAGGGACTCCTACGAGCAGTACTTC.

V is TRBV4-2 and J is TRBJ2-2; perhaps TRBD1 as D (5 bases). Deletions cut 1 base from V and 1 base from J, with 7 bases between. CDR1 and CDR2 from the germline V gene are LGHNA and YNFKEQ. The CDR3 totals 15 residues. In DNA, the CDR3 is TGTGCCAGCAGCCAAGGACAGTTGAACACCGGGGAGCTGTTTTTT. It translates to CASSQGQLNTGELFF.

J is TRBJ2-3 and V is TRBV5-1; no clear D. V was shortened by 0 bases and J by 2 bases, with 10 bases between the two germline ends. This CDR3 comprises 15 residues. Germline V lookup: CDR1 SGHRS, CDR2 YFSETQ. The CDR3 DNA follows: TGCGCCAGCAGCTTGGGAAGACATTCCACAGATACGCAGTATTTT. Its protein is CASSLGRHSTDTQYF.